This T cell receptor (beta chain) was documented in a study of blood T cell repertoires in COVID-19. Background on the study: What the recovered Cohort 3 donors had was two negative PCRs, clearance, or symptom resolution. The United States, Italy and Spain were the sources of the acute and convalescent COVID-19 samples.

Clones were read by immunoSEQ multiplex PCR, and TCRdb kept only the in-frame ones, dropping some. The sample holds under 300,000 clones; roughly 91% are singletons and the top ten take around 2%. Recruits, aged roughly 18 to 100 years, lived in some 25 US areas. Cohort allocation depended upon clinical history that participants reported. Per germline, CDR1 MNHEY and CDR2 SVGAGI. CDR3 size: 14 residues. With 5 bases clipped from V and 4 bases from J, the junction kept 5 bases outside the gene matches. Material: PBMCs or T cells enriched from blood (not recorded which). The V and J genes are TRBV6-5 and TRBJ2-7, with 10 nucleotides matching TRBD2. This clonotype was obtained from a woman in her sixties or seventies in a cohort exposed to, infected with or recovered from COVID-19 (not recorded which). CDR3 sequence: CASSRTSGAYEQYF. DNA of the CDR3: TGTGCCAGCAGTCGAACTAGCGGGGCTTACGAGCAGTACTTC.